Each of the 20 T cell receptor beta chains below was sequenced from the same sample in a study of blood T cell repertoires in COVID-19. The table came from immunoSEQ multiplex PCR; TCRdb's copy has only in-frame clones and leaves some out. The sample contains around 220,000 clones, about nine tenths of which appear only once. The specimen sequenced was PBMCs or T cells enriched from blood (not recorded which). The receptors derive from a young woman with acute COVID-19.

The chain uses TRBV10-3 and TRBJ2-2; D may be TRBD1 (6 bases). The CDR3 runs to 15 residues. Trimming pared 5 bases from V and 1 base from J, leaving 11 bases between. Germline loops: CDR1 ENHRY, CDR2 SYGVKD. The CDR3: CAISTPTGNTGELFF. DNA of the CDR3: TGTGCCATCAGTACCCCGACAGGGAACACCGGGGAGCTGTTTTTT.

The CDR3, as DNA: TGTGCCAGCACCTCGAGGCAGGGGGCTTATGGCTACACCTTC. This gives the protein CASTSRQGAYGYTF. The gene calls are TRBV27 and TRBJ1-2; TRBD1 aligns across 8 bases. Losses at the gene ends were 7 bases for V and 5 bases for J; bases not matched to a gene: 9. In germline, CDR1 is MNHEY, CDR2 SMNVEV (reference sequence). CDR3 length equals 14 residues.

The chain uses TRBV5-1 and TRBJ2-6, with 7 bases lining up with TRBD1. V gave up 5 bases and J gave up 0 bases; unmatched junction bases: 8. The CDR3 totals 17 residues. CDR1 is SGHRS, CDR2 YFSETQ, per germline. CDR3 coding DNA: TGCGCCAGCAGAGAATGGACAGGCCTCTCTGGGGCCAACGTCCTGACTTTC. It codes for CASREWTGLSGANVLTF.

The chain has TRBV7-3 and TRBJ2-7, with TRBD1 identical over 10 bases. Looked up from germline, CDR1 is SGHTA and CDR2 is FQGTGA. J was trimmed by 3 bases and V by 5 bases; bases with no gene match: 10. The CDR3 consists of 16 residues. CDR3 nucleotides: TGTGCCAGCAGCCCAAGACAGGGGGCCTTGCTCTACGAGCAGTACTTC. This gives the protein CASSPRQGALLYEQYF.

V is TRBV14 and J is TRBJ2-2, with D possibly matching TRBD2 (5 bases). In germline, CDR1 is SGHDN, CDR2 FVKESK. There are 15 residues in the CDR3. Trimming stripped 4 bases from V and 0 bases from J, with 9 bases between. The CDR3 protein is CASSPRGANTGELFF. In DNA form, the CDR3 reads TGTGCCAGCAGCCCCCGGGGAGCGAACACCGGGGAGCTGTTTTTT.

The V call is TRBV11-2, the J call TRBJ2-5; D is undetermined. Germline assignment: CDR1 SGHAT and CDR2 FQNNGV. The CDR3 spans 15 residues. Deletions cut 5 bases from V and 0 bases from J, with 13 bases between. This CDR3 is CASSASRPNQETQYF. In DNA form, the CDR3 reads TGTGCCAGCAGCGCTAGTCGGCCTAACCAAGAGACCCAGTACTTC.

Only one count was recorded for this clone. This chain joins TRBV4-2 and TRBJ2-2; 15 bases map to TRBD2. The CDR3 runs 19 residues. J lost 1 base, V lost 4 bases, and 7 bases had no gene match. Germline V CDR1 and CDR2: LGHNA, YNFKEQ. CDR3 in DNA: TGTGCCAGCAGCCCATACGGGACTAGCGGGGGGCGGAACACCGGGGAGCTGTTTTTT. Translation gives CASSPYGTSGGRNTGELFF.

The chain is built from TRBV12-3 or TRBV12-4 and TRBJ1-5; D gene unclear. The CDR3 runs 13 residues. Deletions cut 6 bases from V and 4 bases from J, with 10 bases between. CDR3 coding DNA: TGTGCCAGCAGACGGGAGTCTAATCAGCCCCAGCATTTT. Protein sequence: CASRRESNQPQHF.

This rearrangement joins TRBV27 to TRBJ2-3; D unclear. The CDR3 covers 14 residues. Germline-derived CDR1 and CDR2 are MNHEY and SMNVEV (reference sequence). V was pared by 10 bases and J by 3 bases, with 17 bases between. CDR3 coding DNA: TGTGCCACCGCTATTGGGCTAACGACAGATACGCAGTATTTT. Its translation is CATAIGLTTDTQYF.

V is TRBV30 and J is TRBJ1-1; TRBD1 matches 7 bases. Germline CDR1 reads GTSNPN; CDR2 reads SVGIG (reference sequence). The V gene end was trimmed by 0 bases and the J gene end by 0 bases; junction bases not matched to a gene: 7. The CDR3 has 16 amino acids. Here the CDR3 reads CAWSVWGQNMNTEAFF. CDR3 sequence (DNA): TGTGCCTGGAGTGTTTGGGGACAGAACATGAACACTGAAGCTTTCTTT.

The V call is TRBV2, the J call TRBJ1-6, with D hard to call. The CDR3 consists of 13 residues. V lost 5 bases and J lost 9, with 11 bases in between. Germline assignment: CDR1 SNHLY and CDR2 FYNNEI. CDR3 sequence reads: CASSPQSGSPLHF. The CDR3 DNA reads TGTGCCAGCAGTCCTCAGAGCGGTTCACCCCTCCACTTT.

CDR3 amino acids: CASSSGTVNTEAFF. CDR3 in DNA: TGTGCCAGCAGTTCCGGGACAGTGAACACTGAAGCTTTCTTT. The rearrangement links TRBV28 to TRBJ1-1; 7 positions agree with TRBD1. CDR3 length: 14 residues. Germline CDR1 reads MDHEN; CDR2 reads SYDVKM. The J segment lost 0 bases and the V segment lost 4 bases, leaving 2 bases of the junction unmatched.

This chain links TRBV19 with TRBJ1-5; no clear D gene. The V gene's germline CDR1 is LNHDA and CDR2 SQIVND (reference sequence). V gave up 7 bases and J gave up 4 bases, with 14 bases separating them. The CDR3 spans 14 residues. Here the CDR3 reads CASTQSPRNQPQHF. Here the CDR3 DNA reads TGTGCCAGTACCCAAAGCCCCCGAAATCAGCCCCAGCATTTT.

This chain connects TRBV19 to TRBJ2-6; 8 bases are shared with TRBD2. The V and J ends lost 5 bases and 0 bases, in that order; junction bases with no gene match: 6. This CDR3 comprises 17 residues. Looked up from germline, CDR1 is LNHDA and CDR2 is SQIVND (reference sequence). The CDR3 nucleotides are TGTGCCAGTAGTCAACCGGGGGGGAGCTCTGGGGCCAACGTCCTGACTTTC. It translates to CASSQPGGSSGANVLTF.

V and J are TRBV28 and TRBJ2-3; 7 bases map to TRBD2. Germline CDR1 reads MDHEN; CDR2 reads SYDVKM. This CDR3 is built from 12 residues. V dropped 5 bases and J dropped 6; count of bases not matched to a gene: 2. The CDR3 DNA is TGTGCCAGCAGTCCGCGGGAGGATACGCAGTATTTT. Its protein is CASSPREDTQYF. The variable domain in full, completed from reference TRBV28 and TRBJ2-3, reads DVKVTQSSRYLVKRTGEKVFLECVQDMDHENMFWYRQDPGLGLRLIYFSYDVKMKEKGDIPEGYSVSREKKERFSLILESASTNQTSMYLCASSPREDTQYFGPGTRLTVL.

A few counts support this clone. This sequence joins TRBV28 and TRBJ1-2, with 12 bases lining up with TRBD1. Germline-derived CDR1 and CDR2 are MDHEN and SYDVKM. The CDR3 runs 15 residues. The junction had 5 bases not matched to a gene; V was cut back by 2 bases and J by 7 bases. The CDR3 loop reads CASSLGTGGSGGYTF. The CDR3 DNA is TGTGCCAGCAGTTTAGGGACAGGGGGCTCGGGTGGCTACACCTTC.

The chain uses TRBV28 and TRBJ2-7; 10 positions match TRBD2. The CDR3 covers 13 residues. Germline loops: CDR1 MDHEN, CDR2 SYDVKM. V trimming: 8 bases; J trimming: 3 bases; junction bases outside the gene matches: 4. The CDR3 is CASLAGVDYEQYF. The CDR3 DNA follows: TGTGCCAGCCTAGCGGGAGTAGACTACGAGCAGTACTTC.

The chain recombines TRBV9 with TRBJ2-6; the D is unclear. This CDR3 region has 12 residues. The V end was cut by 4 bases, the J end by 5 bases, with 4 bases between. CDR1 is SGDLS, CDR2 YYNGEE, per germline. CDR3 residues: CASSSWANVLTF. CDR3 sequence (DNA): TGTGCCAGCAGCTCGTGGGCCAACGTCCTGACTTTC.

This CDR3 reads CASSELATSPYEQYF. CDR3 coding DNA: TGTGCCAGTAGTGAGTTGGCGACTAGCCCGTACGAGCAGTACTTC. The chain couples TRBV19 to TRBJ2-7; TRBD2 matches at 7 bases. J lost 4 bases, V lost 5 bases, and 11 bases had no gene match. Germline lookup yields CDR1 LNHDA and CDR2 SQIVND (reference sequence). CDR3 size: 15 residues.

The chain has TRBV7-2 and TRBJ2-3; the match to TRBD2 covers 13 bases. Losses at the gene ends were 7 bases for V and 0 bases for J; bases not matched to a gene: 10. CDR1 is SGHTA, CDR2 FQGNSA, per germline. The CDR3 sequence is 18 residues long. CDR3 region: CASIPRTSGSGSTDTQYF. The CDR3 region has the DNA TGTGCCAGCATCCCTCGGACTAGCGGGAGTGGGAGCACAGATACGCAGTATTTT.